Shown below are 9 T cell receptor beta chains from a single sample sequenced in a study of a mutant IDH1 vaccine in newly diagnosed glioma. The data were produced by immunoSEQ multiplex PCR, yet TCRdb's version contains in-frame clones alone and is incomplete. The data show 13,000 or so clones, with roughly 72% seen just once and 4% to 5% held by the top ten. These receptors have no known antigen. Described time point: week 47, end of study. The vaccine gave 300 ug of a 20-mer mutant IDH1 peptide subcutaneously per dose. The sequencing here drew on PBMCs, taken from a glioma patient whose treatment included an IDH1 peptide vaccine. These receptors originate from a woman between 40 and 55 years old with glioma.

The rearrangement uses TRBV7-6 and TRBJ2-3; no clear D. CDR3 length: 12 amino acids. Germline V gene sequence: CDR1 SGHVS, CDR2 FNYEAQ. Trimming removed 6 bases from V and 13 bases from J, with 17 bases in between. In DNA form, the CDR3 reads TGTGCCAGCAGAGGCCGGGCCCCCGAGAAGTATTTT. Its translation: CASRGRAPEKYF.

This clone was picked up a small number of times. The rearrangement joins TRBV9 to TRBJ1-1; D gene ambiguous. Germline lookup yields CDR1 SGDLS and CDR2 YYNGEE. This CDR3 spans 15 amino acids. With 0 bases removed from V and 3 bases from J, the gap between germline ends came to 12 bases. CDR3 residues: CASSVVENADTEAFF. The CDR3 bases are TGTGCCAGCAGCGTAGTAGAGAACGCGGACACTGAAGCTTTCTTT.

The chain recombines TRBV5-1 with TRBJ2-7, with TRBD1 matching over 8 bases. Germline CDR1 is SGHRS and CDR2 is YFSETQ. Trimming at V came to 4 bases and at J to 0 bases, leaving 6 bases not matched to a gene. The CDR3 sequence is 15 residues long. The CDR3 DNA is TGCGCCAGCAGCCGTAGTGGACAGGGCTCCTACGAGCAGTACTTC. This sequence encodes CASSRSGQGSYEQYF.

The chain uses TRBV4-3 and TRBJ2-7; TRBD1 agrees at 9 bases. The germline V gene encodes CDR1 LGHNA and CDR2 YSLEER. This CDR3 comprises 14 residues. V dropped 2 bases and J dropped 5; count of bases not matched to a gene: 4. The CDR3 reads CASSQTGGGNEQYF. In nucleotides, the CDR3 is TGCGCCAGCAGCCAAACAGGGGGCGGGAACGAGCAGTACTTC.

This clone appeared a single time. The chain employs TRBV5-6 and TRBJ2-6; D is uncertain. V lost 4 bases to trimming and J lost 0 bases, with 11 bases between them. CDR3 size: 16 residues. Germline V gene lookup returns CDR1 SGHDT and CDR2 YYEEEE. The CDR3 region is CASSEEVGSGANVLTF. The DNA of the CDR3 is TGTGCCAGCAGCGAGGAAGTCGGCTCTGGGGCCAACGTCCTGACTTTC. Based on the CDR3 plus reference TRBV5-6 and TRBJ2-6, the full variable domain is DAGVTQSPTHLIKTRGQQVTLRCSPKSGHDTVSWYQQALGQGPQFIFQYYEEEERQRGNFPDRFSGHQFPNYSSELNVNALLLGDSALYLCASSEEVGSGANVLTFGAGSRLTVL.

The V call is TRBV15, the J call TRBJ1-2, with TRBD1 matching over 8 bases. This CDR3 is 15 amino acids long. The ends lost 0 bases at V and 11 bases at J; junction bases unmatched: 11. Looked up from germline, CDR1 is LNHNV and CDR2 is YYDKDF (reference sequence). The CDR3 is CATSRDRGPGQEYTF. CDR3 coding DNA: TGTGCCACCAGCAGAGATAGGGGCCCGGGACAGGAATACACCTTC.

This sequence joins TRBV14 and TRBJ1-1; D unclear. Per the germline V gene, CDR1 is SGHDN and CDR2 is FVKESK. Trimming took 2 bases from V and 0 from J, leaving 10 bases between them. This CDR3 is built from 15 residues. As DNA, the CDR3 is TGTGCCAGCAGCCAACTACAGCTTCTGAACACTGAAGCTTTCTTT. It specifies CASSQLQLLNTEAFF.

J is TRBJ2-5 and V is TRBV5-1; D perhaps matches TRBD1 (6 bases). The V gene lost 4 bases and the J gene lost 5 bases, with 18 bases spanning the gap. CDR1 SGHRS and CDR2 YFSETQ come from the germline V gene. The CDR3 sequence is 15 residues long. CDR3 protein: CASSPPLQGGETQYF. CDR3 in DNA: TGCGCCAGCAGCCCGCCCCTACAGGGTGGTGAGACCCAGTACTTC.

The chain recombines TRBV4-3 with TRBJ2-3; no definite D call. Germline-derived CDR1 and CDR2 are LGHNA and YSLEER. V was pared by 3 bases and J by 2 bases, with 15 bases between. CDR3 length equals 16 residues. The CDR3 region has the DNA TGCGCCAGCAGCCAGGCGACCGTCCTAACCACAGATACGCAGTATTTT. Protein sequence: CASSQATVLTTDTQYF.